This entry lists 12 T cell receptor beta chains sequenced from one sample in a study of vaccination and CD4 T cells after COVID-19 (dated by TCRdb to the early 2020s). No antigen has been identified for these receptors. The library was generated by PCR. The instrument was an Illumina iSeq 100. At the Johns Hopkins FTIC core, DNA from the cultured CD4+ T cells underwent TCR sequencing with the Oncomine TCR Beta short-read assay. TCRdb cleaned the public reads at Q25 with fastp, built clones with MiXCR and kept in-frame beta chains. Rows merge per CDR3 protein into single entries with the most common DNA and genes. This sample gives some 15,000 distinct CDR3 sequences in total; 30% of them show up just once. Together, the top ten hold roughly 15% of the sample. Explained via the paper, the treatment or condition label denotes: approximately nine-day PBMC culture with coronavirus spike peptide pools or control peptides (ViraFEST assay).

Sequencing was done on a sample of cultured CD4+ T cells from blood. The receptors were gathered from a human donor with COVID-19.

J is TRBJ1-6 and V is TRBV7-9, with D hard to call. Germline V gene sequence: CDR1 SEHNR, CDR2 FQNEAQ (reference sequence). V lost 4 bases and J 7 bases, leaving 8 bases between the germline ends. The CDR3 has 13 residues. The CDR3 DNA reads TGTGCCAGCAGCTCGAAGCGGAATTCACCCCTCCACTTT. Residues: CASSSKRNSPLHF.

CDR3 nucleotides: TGTGCCAGCAGCTCACAGGGTGGCACTAATGAAAAACTGTTTTTT. Amino acid sequence: CASSSQGGTNEKLFF. The rearrangement joins TRBV11-2 to TRBJ1-4; TRBD1 might be the D (6 bases). The CDR3 is 15 residues long. Germline V gene lookup returns CDR1 SGHAT and CDR2 FQNNGV. Trimming removed 4 bases from V and 2 bases from J, with 11 bases in between.

This clonotype was detected a few times. This sequence joins TRBV6-1 and TRBJ1-3, with D possibly being TRBD1 (5 bases). The CDR3 has 11 residues. CDR1 is MNHNS, CDR2 SASEGT, per germline. With 3 bases removed from V and 16 bases from J, the gap between germline ends came to 13 bases. CDR3 residues: CASSDLAGFYF. CDR3 nucleotide sequence: TGTGCCAGCAGTGACTTGGCAGGGTTCTATTTT.

This clonotype was observed a few times. J is TRBJ2-7 and V is TRBV11-2; 8 bases are shared with TRBD2. This CDR3 has 15 residues. Germline CDR1 reads SGHAT; CDR2 reads FQNNGV. With V trimmed by 2 bases and J by 0 bases, 3 bases remained unmatched. The CDR3 DNA reads TGTGCCAGCAGCTTATTGCTAGCGGGCTCCTACGAGCAGTACTTC. Residues: CASSLLLAGSYEQYF.

The rearrangement uses TRBV20-1 and TRBJ1-5; no definite D call. This CDR3 region has 13 residues. V lost 6 bases and J 3 bases, leaving 12 bases between the germline ends. Germline V gene data show CDR1 as DFQATT and CDR2 as SNEGSKA (reference sequence). CDR3 residues: CSAPEQPNQPQHF. For the CDR3, the DNA is TGCAGTGCCCCGGAGCAGCCCAATCAGCCCCAGCATTTT.

The chain couples TRBV11-3 to TRBJ1-4, with TRBD1 identical over 10 bases. V trimming: 8 bases; J trimming: 5 bases; junction bases outside the gene matches: 2. There are 13 residues in the CDR3. The germline V gene encodes CDR1 SGHNT and CDR2 YENEEA. The CDR3 sequence: CASVGQGNEKLFF. CDR3 nucleotides: TGTGCCAGCGTGGGACAGGGGAATGAAAAACTGTTTTTT. The full variable domain, in which reference TRBV11-3 and TRBJ1-4 provide the parts outside the CDR3, is EAGVVQSPRYKIIEKKQPVAFWCNPISGHNTLYWYLQNLGQGPELLIRYENEEAVDDSQLPKDRFSAERLKGVDSTLKIQPAELGDSAVYLCASVGQGNEKLFFGSGTQLSVL.

The rearrangement joins TRBV9 to TRBJ2-3; TRBD2 aligns across 8 bases. Germline V gene sequence: CDR1 SGDLS, CDR2 YYNGEE. V was pared by 5 bases and J by 4 bases, with 6 bases of the junction left unmatched. The CDR3 contains 14 residues. The CDR3 loop reads CASSDGGAADTQYF. DNA for the CDR3: TGTGCCAGCAGTGACGGGGGGGCTGCAGATACGCAGTATTTT. Combining the CDR3 with reference TRBV9 and TRBJ2-3 gives the whole variable domain DSGVTQTPKHLITATGQRVTLRCSPRSGDLSVYWYQQSLDQGLQFLIQYYNGEERAKGNILERFSAQQFPDLHSELNLSSLELGDSALYFCASSDGGAADTQYFGPGTRLTVL.

Here the CDR3 reads CASSLVGDYEQYF. In DNA form, the CDR3 reads TGCGCCAGCAGCTTGGTCGGGGACTACGAGCAGTACTTC. V and J are TRBV5-1 and TRBJ2-7, with D perhaps TRBD2 (5 bases). This CDR3 spans 13 amino acids. Trimming cost V 0 bases and J 3 bases, with 7 bases left between them. Germline V gives CDR1 SGHRS, CDR2 YFSETQ.

This clonotype has a single count. This chain links TRBV2 with TRBJ2-7; D unclear. Germline assignment: CDR1 SNHLY and CDR2 FYNNEI. The CDR3 loop spans 14 amino acids. The germline V and J ends were trimmed by 3 bases and 8 bases, with 17 bases remaining between them. The CDR3 region has the DNA TGTGCCAGCAGTGAGGGCCCGCCCCTGGGGAAGCAGTACTTC. This translates into CASSEGPPLGKQYF.

V usage is TRBV7-2 and J usage is TRBJ1-1; unclear D gene. The germline gives CDR1 SGHTA, CDR2 FQGNSA. V was clipped by 1 base and J by 7 bases, with 16 bases between them. The CDR3 covers 15 residues. The chain's CDR3 is CASSLETASLLEAFF. In nucleotides, the CDR3 is TGTGCCAGCAGCTTAGAGACGGCCTCCCTTCTTGAAGCTTTCTTT.

This clonotype was recorded once. The genes are TRBV20-1 and TRBJ2-1; tentatively, D is TRBD2 (6 bases). Germline V lookup: CDR1 DFQATT, CDR2 SNEGSKA (reference sequence). The ends were cut back, 5 bases at V and 2 bases at J, with 16 bases in the middle. The length of the CDR3 is 15 residues. The CDR3 sequence is CSAGSPAGPYNEQFF. The CDR3 DNA follows: TGCAGTGCTGGATCTCCGGCGGGGCCCTACAATGAGCAGTTCTTC.

The DNA for the CDR3 is TGTGCCAGCTCCGGGGGATCCTACTACGAGCAGTACTTC. This translates into CASSGGSYYEQYF. The chain combines TRBV18 with TRBJ2-7; D perhaps matches TRBD2 (6 bases). The V and J ends lost 6 bases and 3 bases respectively, with 12 bases between them. Germline V lookup: CDR1 KGHSH, CDR2 LQKENI. This CDR3 has 13 amino acids.